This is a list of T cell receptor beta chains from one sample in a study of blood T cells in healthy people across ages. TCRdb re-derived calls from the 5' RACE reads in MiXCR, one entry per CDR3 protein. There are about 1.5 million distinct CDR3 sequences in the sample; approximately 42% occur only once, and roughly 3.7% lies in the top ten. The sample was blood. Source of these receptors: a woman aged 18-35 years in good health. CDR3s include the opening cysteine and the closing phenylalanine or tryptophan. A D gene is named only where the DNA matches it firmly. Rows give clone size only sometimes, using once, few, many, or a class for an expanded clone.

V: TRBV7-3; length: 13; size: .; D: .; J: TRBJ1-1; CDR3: CASSPGGINEAFF; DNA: TGTGCCAGCAGCCCTGGGGGGATTAATGAAGCTTTCTTT
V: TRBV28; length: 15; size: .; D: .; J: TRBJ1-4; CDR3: CASRGPGGVNEKLFF; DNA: TGTGCCAGCAGGGGCCCGGGGGGTGTAAATGAAAAACTGTTTTTT
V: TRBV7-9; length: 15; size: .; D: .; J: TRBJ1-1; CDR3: CASSLELGSNTEAFF; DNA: TGTGCCAGCAGCTTAGAGCTGGGCTCGAACACTGAAGCTTTCTTT
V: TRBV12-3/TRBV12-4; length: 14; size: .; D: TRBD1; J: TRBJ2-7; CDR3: CASSWDRGGYEQYF; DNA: TGTGCCAGCAGTTGGGACAGGGGAGGCTACGAGCAGTACTTC
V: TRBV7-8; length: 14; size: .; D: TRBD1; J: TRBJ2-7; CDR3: CASSLGQTYNEQYF; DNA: TGTGCCAGCAGCTTGGGACAGACCTACAATGAGCAGTACTTC
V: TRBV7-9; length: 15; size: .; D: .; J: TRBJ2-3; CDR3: CASTIGVLSTDTQYF; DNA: TGTGCCAGCACCATTGGGGTACTCAGCACAGATACGCAGTATTTT
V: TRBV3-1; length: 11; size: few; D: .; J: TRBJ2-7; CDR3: CATGNLYEQYF; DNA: TGTGCCACCGGTAATTTGTACGAGCAGTACTTC
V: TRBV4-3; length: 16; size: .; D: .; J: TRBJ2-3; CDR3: CASSPPPGRASDTQYF; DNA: TGCGCCAGCAGCCCCCCGCCGGGGCGCGCGTCAGATACGCAGTATTTT
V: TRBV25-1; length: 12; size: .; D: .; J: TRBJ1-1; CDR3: CASSEMHTEAFF; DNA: TGTGCCAGCAGTGAGATGCACACTGAAGCTTTCTTT
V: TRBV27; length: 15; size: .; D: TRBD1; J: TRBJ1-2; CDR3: CASSLSAGGLYGYTF; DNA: TGTGCCAGCAGTTTATCGGCAGGGGGGCTCTATGGCTACACCTTC
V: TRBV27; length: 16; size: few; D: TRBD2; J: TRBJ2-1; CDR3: CASSPLGTSGSNEQFF; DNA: TGTGCCAGCAGTCCTCTAGGGACTAGCGGGAGCAATGAGCAGTTCTTC
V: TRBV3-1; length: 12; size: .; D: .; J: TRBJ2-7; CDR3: CASSPALGEQYF; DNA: TGTGCCAGCAGCCCAGCTCTTGGCGAGCAGTACTTC
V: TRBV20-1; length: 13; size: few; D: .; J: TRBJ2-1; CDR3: CSAIAISYNEQFF; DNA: TGCAGTGCTATAGCGATAAGTTACAATGAGCAGTTCTTC
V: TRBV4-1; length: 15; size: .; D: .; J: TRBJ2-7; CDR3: CASSQARAPTYEQYF; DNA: TGCGCCAGCAGCCAAGCTCGAGCGCCTACCTACGAGCAGTACTTC
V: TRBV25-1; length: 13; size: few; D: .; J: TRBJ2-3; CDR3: CASRTPNTDTQYF; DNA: TGTGCCAGCCGGACACCGAACACAGATACGCAGTATTTT
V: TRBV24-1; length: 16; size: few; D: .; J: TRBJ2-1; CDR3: CATSDPGPGSGNEQFF; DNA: TGTGCCACCAGTGATCCTGGACCCGGGTCGGGGAATGAGCAGTTCTTC
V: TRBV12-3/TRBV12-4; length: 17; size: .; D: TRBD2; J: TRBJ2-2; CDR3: CASSLKGLAGVSGELFF; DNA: TGTGCCAGCAGTTTGAAAGGACTAGCGGGAGTTAGCGGGGAGCTGTTTTTT
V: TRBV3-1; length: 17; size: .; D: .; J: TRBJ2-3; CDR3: CASSQEAGREWTDTQYF; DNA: TGTGCCAGCAGCCAAGAGGCGGGCAGGGAATGGACAGATACGCAGTATTTT
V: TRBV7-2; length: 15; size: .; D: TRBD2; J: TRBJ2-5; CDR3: CASSPSSGGYWEQYF; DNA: TGTGCCAGCAGCCCCTCTAGCGGGGGGTACTGGGAGCAGTACTTC
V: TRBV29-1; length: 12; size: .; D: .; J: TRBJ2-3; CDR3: CSVESDTDTQYF; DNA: TGCAGCGTTGAAAGCGACACAGATACGCAGTATTTT
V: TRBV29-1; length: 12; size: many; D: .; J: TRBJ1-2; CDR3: CSADGTNYGYTF; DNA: TGCAGCGCGGACGGGACTAACTATGGCTACACCTTC
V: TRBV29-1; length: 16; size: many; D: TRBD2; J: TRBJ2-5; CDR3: CSVERTSGTPQETQYF; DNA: TGCAGCGTTGAGAGGACTAGCGGGACCCCCCAAGAGACCCAGTACTTC
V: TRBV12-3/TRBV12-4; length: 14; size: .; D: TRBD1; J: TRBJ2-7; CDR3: CASRRGQGTYEQYF; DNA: TGTGCCAGCAGGAGGGGACAGGGAACCTACGAGCAGTACTTC
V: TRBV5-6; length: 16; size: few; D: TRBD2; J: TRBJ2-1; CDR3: CASSSFGTSDYNEQFF; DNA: TGTGCCAGCAGCTCCTTTGGGACTAGCGATTACAATGAGCAGTTCTTC
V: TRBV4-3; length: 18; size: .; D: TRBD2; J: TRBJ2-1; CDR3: CASSPGTASGNFYNEQFF; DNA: TGCGCCAGCAGTCCAGGTACGGCTAGCGGGAACTTCTACAATGAGCAGTTCTTC
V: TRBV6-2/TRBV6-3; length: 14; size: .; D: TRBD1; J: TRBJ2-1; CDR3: CASSYPGQWGQQFF; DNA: TGTGCCAGCAGTTACCCGGGACAGTGGGGGCAGCAGTTCTTC
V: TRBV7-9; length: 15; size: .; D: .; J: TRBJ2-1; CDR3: CASSLGRATYNEQFF; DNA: TGTGCCAGCAGCTTAGGGAGGGCCACCTACAATGAGCAGTTCTTC
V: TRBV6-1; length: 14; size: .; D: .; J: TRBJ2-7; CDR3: CASSITGYSYEQYF; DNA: TGTGCCAGCAGTATTACAGGGTACTCCTACGAGCAGTACTTC
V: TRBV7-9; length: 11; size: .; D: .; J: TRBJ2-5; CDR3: CASMGMETQYF; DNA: TGTGCCAGCATGGGGATGGAGACCCAGTACTTC
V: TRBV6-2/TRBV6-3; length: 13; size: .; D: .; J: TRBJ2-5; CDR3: CAGRRDNYNEQYF; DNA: TGTGCCGGACGGAGGGACAATTACAATGAGCAGTACTTC
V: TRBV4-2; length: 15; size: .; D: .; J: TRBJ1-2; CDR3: CASSQDTRVQSGYTF; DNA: TGTGCCAGCAGCCAAGATACTCGGGTTCAAAGTGGCTACACCTTC
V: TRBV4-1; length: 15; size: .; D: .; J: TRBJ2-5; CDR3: CASGQEGTKGRAQYF; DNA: TGCGCCAGCGGCCAAGAGGGGACCAAAGGAAGGGCCCAGTACTTC
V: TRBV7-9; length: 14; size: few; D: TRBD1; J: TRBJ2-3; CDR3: CASSRRTGDDTQYF; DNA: TGTGCCAGCAGCCGCCGGACAGGGGATGATACGCAGTATTTT
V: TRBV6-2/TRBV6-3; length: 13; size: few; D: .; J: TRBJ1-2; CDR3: CAAGGPRFHGYTF; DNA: TGTGCCGCGGGTGGACCGCGCTTTCATGGCTACACCTTC
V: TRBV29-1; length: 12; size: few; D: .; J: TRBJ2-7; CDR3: CSVAQSSYEQYF; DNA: TGCAGCGTTGCTCAGAGCTCCTACGAGCAGTACTTC
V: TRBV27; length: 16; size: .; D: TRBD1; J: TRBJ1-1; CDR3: CASSLGTGQGNTEAFF; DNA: TGTGCCAGCAGTTTGGGTACGGGACAGGGGAACACTGAAGCTTTCTTT
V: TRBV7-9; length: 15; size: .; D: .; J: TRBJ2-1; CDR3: CASNPGLRLLNEQFF; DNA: TGTGCCAGCAACCCCGGACTGCGGCTTCTCAATGAGCAGTTCTTC
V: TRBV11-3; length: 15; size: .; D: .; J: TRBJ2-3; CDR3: CASSLGGTYVDTQYF; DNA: TGTGCCAGCAGCTTAGGCGGGACCTACGTGGATACGCAGTATTTT
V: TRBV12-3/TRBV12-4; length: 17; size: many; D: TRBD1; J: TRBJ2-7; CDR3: CASSPDRGYSGSYEQYF; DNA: TGTGCCAGCAGCCCCGACAGGGGCTACTCGGGCTCCTACGAGCAGTACTTC
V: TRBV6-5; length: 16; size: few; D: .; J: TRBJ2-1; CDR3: CASRTKGRLTYNEQFF; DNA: TGTGCCAGCAGGACGAAGGGGCGCCTGACCTACAATGAGCAGTTCTTC
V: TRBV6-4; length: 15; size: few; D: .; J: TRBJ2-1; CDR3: CASSAYPSSYNEQFF; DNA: TGTGCCAGCAGTGCCTATCCTAGCTCCTACAATGAGCAGTTCTTC
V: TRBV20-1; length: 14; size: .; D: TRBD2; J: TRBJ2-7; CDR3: CSALTSRLYNEQYF; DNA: TGCAGTGCCTTGACTAGCAGACTTTACAATGAGCAGTACTTC